Shown below are 14 T cell receptor beta chains from a single sample sequenced in a study of T cell responses to AZD1222 COVID-19 vaccine. TCRdb's table, derived via immunoSEQ multiplex PCR, lists solely in-frame clones and lacks some. Among tens of thousands of clones, more than 85% were seen once, and the ten largest hold around 3.2%. The sample consisted of peripheral blood, taken 28 days after the second AZD1222 dose. The source is an adult who received the AZD1222 COVID-19 vaccine.

V gene TRBV12-5 combines with J gene TRBJ2-5, with TRBD1 matching over 9 bases. CDR1 is LGHNT and CDR2 is FRNRAP in the germline V gene. The CDR3 has 14 amino acids. J gave up 4 bases and V 6 bases, and 6 bases lay outside the gene matches. The CDR3 nucleotides are TGTGCTAGTGGCCGGACAGGGGAGAGAGAGACCCAGTACTTC. Its translation: CASGRTGERETQYF.

The chain links TRBV7-2 to TRBJ1-1, with D perhaps matching TRBD1 (5 bases). Trimming took off 1 base at V and 5 bases at J, with 14 bases between the two ends. CDR3 size: 15 residues. Germline CDR1 and CDR2: SGHTA and FQGNSA. The CDR3 DNA is TGTGCCAGCAGCTTAGGGGGCGGGTATTGGACTGAAGCTTTCTTT. It codes for CASSLGGGYWTEAFF. Based on the CDR3 plus reference TRBV7-2 and TRBJ1-1, the full variable domain is GAGVSQSPSNKVTEKGKDVELRCDPISGHTALYWYRQSLGQGLEFLIYFQGNSAPDKSGLPSDRFSAERTGGSVSTLTIQRTQQEDSAVYLCASSLGGGYWTEAFFGQGTRLTVV.

The chain joins TRBV6-5 to TRBJ1-4, with 9 bases identical to TRBD1. The CDR3 has 14 residues. Germline loops: CDR1 MNHEY, CDR2 SVGAGI. The V segment lost 6 bases and the J segment 8 bases; nucleotides outside the gene matches: 7. The CDR3 region has the DNA TGTGCCAGCAGCAAGGACAGGGGAGGGGAAAAACTGTTTTTT. This codes for CASSKDRGGEKLFF.

The chain is built from TRBV6-1 and TRBJ2-2, with unresolved D. In germline, CDR1 is MNHNS, CDR2 SASEGT. The CDR3 is 11 residues long. V was pared by 2 bases and J by 9 bases, with 4 bases between. Here the CDR3 DNA reads TGTGCCAGCAGTGAATACCGGGAGCTGTTTTTT. Translated, it gives CASSEYRELFF.

The chain recombines TRBV14 with TRBJ2-6; 8 nucleotides match TRBD1. The CDR3 contains 15 residues. Germline V gene lookup returns CDR1 SGHDN and CDR2 FVKESK. Germline trimming cut 5 bases from V and 4 bases from J; bases unmatched to any gene: 4. The DNA for the CDR3 is TGTGCCAGCAGCGTCAGGGGGCCCGGGGCCAACGTCCTGACTTTC. It is translated as CASSVRGPGANVLTF.

V is TRBV27 and J is TRBJ1-6; no definite D call. CDR3 length: 15 residues. CDR1 and CDR2 (germline): MNHEY, SMNVEV (reference sequence). V lost 3 bases and J lost 9, with 15 bases in between. CDR3 residues: CASSLEGRVTSPLHF. The CDR3 DNA is TGTGCCAGCAGTTTGGAGGGAAGGGTTACTTCACCCCTCCACTTT.

The chain joins TRBV28 to TRBJ1-2, with D possibly matching TRBD1 (5 bases). The CDR3 contains 12 residues. Between the trimmed V and J ends, which lost 1 base and 10 bases, there was a span of 10 bases. The V gene's germline CDR1 is MDHEN and CDR2 SYDVKM. The CDR3: CASSLFDRNYTF. For the CDR3, the DNA is TGTGCCAGCAGTTTATTCGACAGAAACTACACCTTC.

The chain has TRBV28 and TRBJ1-2, with 9 bases matching TRBD1. Looked up from germline, CDR1 is MDHEN and CDR2 is SYDVKM. The V gene end was trimmed by 1 base and the J gene end by 5 bases; junction bases not matched to a gene: 5. The CDR3 is 15 residues long. CDR3 nucleotide sequence: TGTGCCAGCAGTTTATTATCGGGACAGGGATATGGCTACACCTTC. Residues: CASSLLSGQGYGYTF.

The chain recombines TRBV6-5 with TRBJ1-6; maybe TRBD1 (6 bases). The V end was cut by 8 bases, the J end by 7 bases, with 15 bases between. This CDR3 is 14 amino acids long. CDR1 MNHEY and CDR2 SVGAGI come from the germline V gene. DNA for the CDR3: TGTGCCAGCCACTGGGGGGGCCTAAATTCACCCCTCCACTTT. It is translated as CASHWGGLNSPLHF.

This clone came up once. The chain has TRBV5-5 and TRBJ1-4; D gene uncertain. Trimming pared 0 bases from V and 7 bases from J, leaving 10 bases between. Germline CDR1 SGHKS, CDR2 YYEKEE (reference sequence). The CDR3 is made up of 14 amino acids. CDR3 nucleotide sequence: TGTGCCAGCAGCTTGGACCTGAGCTTTGAAAAACTGTTTTTT. Translating gives CASSLDLSFEKLFF.

The V gene is TRBV6-4, the J gene TRBJ1-5, with TRBD1 matching 7 bases. In germline, CDR1 is MRHNA, CDR2 SNTAGT. V gave up 6 bases and J gave up 6 bases; unmatched junction bases: 11. This CDR3 region has 15 residues. The CDR3 here is CASSPEVGGGQPQHF. CDR3 sequence (DNA): TGTGCCAGCAGCCCCGAAGTAGGGGGCGGTCAGCCCCAGCATTTT.

V gene TRBV7-8 combines with J gene TRBJ2-7; D call uncertain. Trimming left V 0 bases short and J 5 bases short, with 11 bases between. CDR3 length equals 14 residues. Germline-derived CDR1 and CDR2 are SGHVS and FQNEAQ. The CDR3 protein is CASSLAPTSDEQYF. As DNA, the CDR3 is TGTGCCAGCAGCTTAGCGCCTACTTCCGACGAGCAGTACTTC.

Remarks on this clone: Other DNA sequences in the same sample also yield this CDR3. V usage is TRBV30 and J usage is TRBJ1-5; D not certain. Per the germline V gene, CDR1 is GTSNPN and CDR2 is SVGIG (reference sequence). The V end lost 0 bases, the J end lost 0 bases, and 9 bases lay between the germline ends. CDR3 length equals 15 residues. The CDR3 region has the DNA TGTGCCTGGAGTGTAGGCGGGGTTAGCAATCAGCCCCAGCATTTT. The encoded protein is CAWSVGGVSNQPQHF.

The chain has TRBV6-1 and TRBJ2-7; D possibly corresponds to TRBD1 (5 bases). The ends were cut back, 3 bases at V and 7 bases at J, with 19 bases in the middle. Germline values: CDR1 MNHNS, CDR2 SASEGT. This CDR3 comprises 15 residues. DNA of the CDR3: TGTGCCAGCAGTGACCGTCGGACACCATTTTGGGAGCAGTACTTC. Residues: CASSDRRTPFWEQYF.